This TCR beta chain was captured by sequencing in a study of blood T cell repertoires in COVID-19. The CDR3 runs 17 residues. V shed 0 bases and J 4 bases; nucleotides not matched to a gene: 6. CDR1 and CDR2 (germline): SGHNT, YYREEE (reference sequence). In Seattle, patients joined the study during active infection and were tracked longitudinally. In the authors' workflow: By means of reference gene primer amplification, nucleated cell counts were estimated. Libraries were prepared by immunoSEQ multiplex PCR; TCRdb keeps only in-frame clonotypes and omits some of them. V, J and clone size are those of that table, while D and trimming were read from the DNA. The data contain approximately 280,000 clones, approximately 92% of them seen just once; the ten biggest clones take up about 6.8%.

Sequenced sample: peripheral blood. The chain couples TRBV5-4 to TRBJ2-2, with TRBD2 identical over 10 bases. The TCR was taken from a woman in her 30s with COVID-19, enrolled during active disease. CDR3 region: CASSLASGRGGTGELFF. In DNA, the CDR3 is TGTGCCAGCAGCTTGGCTAGCGGGAGAGGGGGCACCGGGGAGCTGTTTTTT.